One sample yielded the 7 T cell receptor beta chains listed below, sequenced in a study of low-dose radiotherapy and immunotherapy resistance in tumors. cDNA synthesis used a TRAV/TRBV-specific primer set for both chains. TCR amplification used about 20 PCR cycles, a constant-region primer and a V-primer adapter. TCRdb recomputed calls from the reads with MiXCR, one row per CDR3 protein. The sample yields about 12,000 distinct CDR3 sequences, around 74% seen once. These receptors came from a human donor with advanced metastatic prostate, ovarian, gallbladder or colorectal cancer (not recorded which). This table probably holds off-target reads from a library built for another chain.

This CDR3 reads CAWSDGNTEAFF. As DNA, the CDR3 is TGTGCCTGGAGTGACGGGAACACTGAAGCTTTCTTT. V usage is TRBV30 and J usage is TRBJ1-1, with D unresolved. CDR1 GTSNPN and CDR2 SVGIG come from the germline V gene (reference sequence). The ends were cut back, 1 base at V and 1 base at J, with 4 bases in the middle. The CDR3 totals 12 residues. Full variable domain (remainder filled in from reference TRBV30 and TRBJ1-1): SQTIHQWPATLVQPVGSPLSLECTVEGTSNPNLYWYRQAAGRGLQLLFYSVGIGQISSEVPQNLSASRPQDRQFILSSKKLLLSDSGFYLCAWSDGNTEAFFGQGTRLTVV.

The V and J genes are TRBV7-6 and TRBJ2-7, with no clear D. Trimming cost V 0 bases and J 3 bases, with 12 bases left between them. The germline CDR1 and CDR2 sequences are SGHVS and FNYEAQ. The CDR3 contains 15 residues. The CDR3 sequence is CASSLARQDDYEQYF. The CDR3 DNA sequence: TGTGCCAGCAGCTTAGCGAGGCAGGATGACTACGAGCAGTACTTC.

The genes are TRBV7-2 and TRBJ2-1; 8 nucleotides agree with TRBD2. This CDR3 is built from 14 residues. CDR1 is SGHTA and CDR2 is FQGNSA in the germline V gene. V dropped 5 bases and J dropped 6; count of bases not matched to a gene: 6. The CDR3 region has the DNA TGTGCCAGCAGCCGGGGGGGGGAACGCAATGAGCAGTTCTTC. This codes for CASSRGGERNEQFF.

This clonotype was picked up one time. V and J are TRBV9 and TRBJ2-3; D is possibly TRBD2 (6 bases). V shed 3 bases and J shed 4 bases, with 12 bases lying between them. In germline, CDR1 is SGDLS, CDR2 YYNGEE. The CDR3 sequence is 14 residues long. The CDR3 is CASSAHASADTQYF. CDR3 in DNA: TGTGCCAGCAGCGCCCACGCTAGCGCAGATACGCAGTATTTT. Full variable domain (outside the CDR3, taken from reference TRBV9 and TRBJ2-3): DSGVTQTPKHLITATGQRVTLRCSPRSGDLSVYWYQQSLDQGLQFLIQYYNGEERAKGNILERFSAQQFPDLHSELNLSSLELGDSALYFCASSAHASADTQYFGPGTRLTVL.

The V call is TRBV29-1, the J call TRBJ2-2, with D possibly TRBD1 on 5 matching bases. V was trimmed by 4 bases and J by 0 bases, leaving 12 bases between them. The CDR3 spans 15 residues. CDR1 is SQVTM and CDR2 is ANQGSEA in the germline V gene. CDR3 loop: CSVVVDISNTGELFF. The CDR3 DNA reads as TGCAGCGTTGTAGTGGACATATCGAACACCGGGGAGCTGTTTTTT.

As for this clonotype: The junction does not match germline at one end; this may be a read error. The chain combines TRBV6-7 with TRBJ2-1; D might be TRBD1 (5 bases). TRBV6-7 falls under the ORF class, with uncertain function. The CDR3 has 12 residues. Here the CDR3 DNA reads TGTGCCAGCAGAGACAGATACAATAAGCAGTTCTTC. This encodes CASRDRYNKQFF.

This chain uses TRBV12-3 or TRBV12-4 with TRBJ1-1; D ambiguous. The CDR3 is made up of 13 amino acids. The ends were cut back, 2 bases at V and 1 base at J, with 5 bases in the middle. This chain's CDR3 is CASSLSTNTEAFF. As DNA, the CDR3 is TGTGCCAGCAGTTTATCGACGAACACTGAAGCTTTCTTT.